The TCR beta chain described here comes from a study of beta chain features in type 1 diabetes. Study as a whole: Over all samples combined, 107,917,701 sorted cells were examined. General study findings and limits: In cDNA sequencing, cells with high TCR expression could be over-represented. A moderate, significant TCRB CDR3 shortening appeared in type 1 diabetes across four CD4+ subsets.

Reverse transcription of all isolated RNA meant that expressed TCRB transcripts were sequenced. Sequenced by immunoSEQ multiplex PCR; TCRdb stores in-frame clones only, minus some. The sample holds 160,000 or so clones; 6.5% to 10% are singletons and the top ten take around 0.5%. This CDR3 has 15 amino acids. CDR1 SGHDN and CDR2 FVKESK come from the germline V gene. V lost 4 bases, J lost 1 base, and 6 bases stayed unmatched. Only a few counts were recorded for this clone. Antigen specificity is unknown. Averaging approximately 120 mL, one heparinised blood draw was given by each donor. The sample consisted of central memory CD4+ T cells from blood. The TCR originated in a young woman with type 1 diabetes. The chain is built from TRBV14 and TRBJ2-5, with 7 bases aligning to TRBD1. CDR3 in DNA: TGTGCCAGCAGCCGCTTCGGGACAGCCCAAGAGACCCAGTACTTC. Protein sequence: CASSRFGTAQETQYF.